The 19 T cell receptor beta chains reported below all come from one sample, sequenced in a study of blood T cell repertoires in COVID-19. Clones were sequenced by immunoSEQ multiplex PCR, and TCRdb holds only the in-frame ones, with some missing. The data hold 100,000 or so clones, with 70% to 90% observed a single time. The sequencing input was peripheral blood. The source of these receptors is a human donor in a cohort sampled during active COVID-19.

This clone appeared a single time. Here the CDR3 reads CASSLDSLAGANVLTF. CDR3 bases: TGCGCCAGCAGCTTGGACAGTCTGGCTGGGGCCAACGTCCTGACTTTC. V is TRBV5-1 and J is TRBJ2-6; D remains unclear. CDR3 length: 16 residues. In germline, CDR1 is SGHRS, CDR2 YFSETQ. Trimming cost V 0 bases and J 2 bases, with 9 bases left between them.

The V call is TRBV5-1, the J call TRBJ2-1; D gene uncertain. This CDR3 comprises 16 residues. CDR1 and CDR2 (germline): SGHRS, YFSETQ. Trimming took off 0 bases at V and 6 bases at J, with 16 bases between the two ends. CDR3 nucleotide sequence: TGCGCCAGCAGCTTGGGGCCAATTATACAGACCAATGAGCAGTTCTTC. This encodes CASSLGPIIQTNEQFF.

The V and J genes are TRBV2 and TRBJ2-5; 7 positions match TRBD1. The CDR3 consists of 14 residues. The V gene end was trimmed by 5 bases and the J gene end by 6 bases; junction bases not matched to a gene: 9. Germline V gene lookup returns CDR1 SNHLY and CDR2 FYNNEI. This chain's CDR3 is CASSQTGSGKTQYF. The CDR3 DNA sequence: TGTGCCAGCAGTCAGACAGGGTCCGGAAAGACCCAGTACTTC.

The chain employs TRBV20-1 and TRBJ1-2, with unresolved D. Trimming cost V 0 bases and J 7 bases, with 6 bases left between them. CDR1 DFQATT and CDR2 SNEGSKA come from the germline V gene (reference sequence). The CDR3 length is 11 residues. The CDR3 is CSARDRSGYTF. As DNA, the CDR3 is TGCAGTGCTAGAGATCGGAGTGGCTACACCTTC.

This chain connects TRBV3-1 (or the pseudogene TRBV3-2) to TRBJ2-2; D may be TRBD2 (5 bases). The CDR3 covers 15 residues. The V end was cut by 4 bases, the J end by 1 base, with 10 bases between. CDR1 is LGHDT and CDR2 is YNNKEL in the germline V gene (reference sequence). The CDR3 DNA is TGTGCCAGCAGCCCCTGGACTGGGAACACCGGGGAGCTGTTTTTT. It yields the protein CASSPWTGNTGELFF.

This chain links TRBV7-6 with TRBJ2-3, with TRBD1 identical over 12 bases. The CDR3 sequence is 17 residues long. Germline V gene sequence: CDR1 SGHVS, CDR2 FNYEAQ. The V segment lost 5 bases and the J segment 3 bases; nucleotides outside the gene matches: 9. DNA for the CDR3: TGTGCCAGCAGCGATGGGACAGGGGGCGTCATAACAGATACGCAGTATTTT. It specifies CASSDGTGGVITDTQYF.

In nucleotides, the CDR3 is TGTGCCAGCAGCTTATACCGGGACAGTAATTCACCCCTCCACTTT. Its translation: CASSLYRDSNSPLHF. The V gene is TRBV7-3, the J gene TRBJ1-6; TRBD1 agrees at 7 bases. V was clipped by 2 bases and J by 6 bases; unmatched bases: 4. The CDR3 consists of 15 residues. CDR1 is SGHTA, CDR2 FQGTGA, per germline.

V and J are TRBV6-2 or TRBV6-3 and TRBJ1-5, with TRBD1 as a possible D gene (5 bases). V lost 5 bases to trimming and J lost 3 bases, with 20 bases between them. CDR3 length equals 17 residues. CDR1 and CDR2 from the germline V gene are MNHEY and SVGEGT. In DNA form, the CDR3 reads TGTGCCAGCAGTCGTCGTGAGAAGGGGCAATACAATCAGCCCCAGCATTTT. Its protein is CASSRREKGQYNQPQHF.

This chain joins TRBV19 and TRBJ2-7; 7 bases agree with TRBD1. With V trimmed by 6 bases and J by 1 base, 6 bases remained unmatched. This CDR3 region has 14 residues. Looked up from germline, CDR1 is LNHDA and CDR2 is SQIVND (reference sequence). The CDR3 sequence is CASRADRNSYEQYF. CDR3 nucleotides: TGTGCCAGTAGAGCGGACAGGAATTCCTACGAGCAGTACTTC.

This sequence joins TRBV5-1 and TRBJ2-1; possible D gene TRBD1, 6 bases. The V gene's germline CDR1 is SGHRS and CDR2 YFSETQ. The ends were cut back, 5 bases at V and 2 bases at J, with 14 bases in the middle. The CDR3 has 15 amino acids. In DNA, the CDR3 is TGCGCCAGCAGTAAGGACAGAGCAACCTACAATGAGCAGTTCTTC. As protein: CASSKDRATYNEQFF.

The table lists this clone with a few counts. The chain uses TRBV6-5 and TRBJ1-5; D perhaps matches TRBD1 (5 bases). This CDR3 has 14 amino acids. V dropped 2 bases and J dropped 2 bases, with 7 bases sitting between them. Germline CDR1 is MNHEY and CDR2 is SVGAGI. The CDR3: CASSYGGGNQPQHF. CDR3 DNA sequence: TGTGCCAGCAGTTACGGAGGGGGCAATCAGCCCCAGCATTTT.

The V call is TRBV12-3 or TRBV12-4, the J call TRBJ2-5; D is unclear. The CDR3 extends over 13 amino acids. Trimming took off 3 bases at V and 1 base at J, with 6 bases between the two ends. CDR3 DNA: TGTGCCAGCAGTTTTTCCGGCCAAGAGACCCAGTACTTC. It specifies CASSFSGQETQYF.

This clone was detected only once. This chain uses TRBV5-1 with TRBJ1-6; D possibly corresponds to TRBD1 (6 bases). This CDR3 comprises 14 residues. CDR1 SGHRS and CDR2 YFSETQ come from the germline V gene. Trimming pared 4 bases from V and 7 bases from J, leaving 12 bases between. The CDR3, as DNA: TGCGCCAGCAGCGCAGGGGTCAGCAATTCACCCCTCCACTTT. Amino acids: CASSAGVSNSPLHF.

V is TRBV28 and J is TRBJ1-1; TRBD1 matches 9 bases. Germline loops: CDR1 MDHEN, CDR2 SYDVKM. The CDR3 spans 16 residues. Losses at the gene ends were 6 bases for V and 1 base for J; bases not matched to a gene: 9. CDR3 sequence: CASRVDRGVANTEAFF. The CDR3 DNA reads as TGTGCCAGCAGGGTAGACAGGGGGGTCGCGAACACTGAAGCTTTCTTT.

The chain carries TRBV7-9 and TRBJ2-2; perhaps TRBD1 as D (5 bases). The CDR3 covers 15 residues. The ends were cut back, 0 bases at V and 6 bases at J, with 11 bases in the middle. From germline, CDR1 is SEHNR and CDR2 FQNEAQ (reference sequence). CDR3 residues: CASSLAVPGSGELFF. CDR3 bases: TGTGCCAGCAGCTTAGCCGTCCCAGGGTCCGGGGAGCTGTTTTTT.

This clone was counted a few times. The V gene is TRBV27, the J gene TRBJ2-1; no clear D gene. The CDR3 loop spans 13 amino acids. Germline CDR1 is MNHEY and CDR2 is SMNVEV (reference sequence). Trimming left V 4 bases short and J 1 base short, with 5 bases between. The CDR3 region is CASSYGSYNEQFF. CDR3 in DNA: TGTGCCAGCAGTTACGGTTCCTACAATGAGCAGTTCTTC.

The chain has TRBV6-5 and TRBJ2-1; 14 bases fit TRBD2. This CDR3 spans 16 amino acids. After removal of 2 bases from V and 10 bases from J, the junction contained 7 bases not matched to a gene. CDR1 and CDR2 from the germline V gene are MNHEY and SVGAGI. CDR3 DNA: TGTGCCAGCAGTTACCCTGGGACTAGCGGGAGAGGCGAGCAGTTCTTC. Translated, it gives CASSYPGTSGRGEQFF.

J is TRBJ2-7 and V is TRBV5-8, with unresolved D. The CDR3 contains 11 residues. Trimming pared 3 bases from V and 2 bases from J, leaving 3 bases between. Germline loops: CDR1 SGHTS, CDR2 YDEGEE. The CDR3 reads CASSSTYEQYF. CDR3 bases: TGTGCCAGCAGCTCCACCTACGAGCAGTACTTC.

J is TRBJ2-1 and V is TRBV7-9; 12 bases are a match to TRBD2. From germline, CDR1 is SEHNR and CDR2 FQNEAQ (reference sequence). With V trimmed by 5 bases and J by 6 bases, 8 bases remained unmatched. This CDR3 is built from 16 residues. DNA of the CDR3: TGTGCCAGCAGCACCTCCGGGACTAGCGGGTCCAATGAGCAGTTCTTC. Translating gives CASSTSGTSGSNEQFF.